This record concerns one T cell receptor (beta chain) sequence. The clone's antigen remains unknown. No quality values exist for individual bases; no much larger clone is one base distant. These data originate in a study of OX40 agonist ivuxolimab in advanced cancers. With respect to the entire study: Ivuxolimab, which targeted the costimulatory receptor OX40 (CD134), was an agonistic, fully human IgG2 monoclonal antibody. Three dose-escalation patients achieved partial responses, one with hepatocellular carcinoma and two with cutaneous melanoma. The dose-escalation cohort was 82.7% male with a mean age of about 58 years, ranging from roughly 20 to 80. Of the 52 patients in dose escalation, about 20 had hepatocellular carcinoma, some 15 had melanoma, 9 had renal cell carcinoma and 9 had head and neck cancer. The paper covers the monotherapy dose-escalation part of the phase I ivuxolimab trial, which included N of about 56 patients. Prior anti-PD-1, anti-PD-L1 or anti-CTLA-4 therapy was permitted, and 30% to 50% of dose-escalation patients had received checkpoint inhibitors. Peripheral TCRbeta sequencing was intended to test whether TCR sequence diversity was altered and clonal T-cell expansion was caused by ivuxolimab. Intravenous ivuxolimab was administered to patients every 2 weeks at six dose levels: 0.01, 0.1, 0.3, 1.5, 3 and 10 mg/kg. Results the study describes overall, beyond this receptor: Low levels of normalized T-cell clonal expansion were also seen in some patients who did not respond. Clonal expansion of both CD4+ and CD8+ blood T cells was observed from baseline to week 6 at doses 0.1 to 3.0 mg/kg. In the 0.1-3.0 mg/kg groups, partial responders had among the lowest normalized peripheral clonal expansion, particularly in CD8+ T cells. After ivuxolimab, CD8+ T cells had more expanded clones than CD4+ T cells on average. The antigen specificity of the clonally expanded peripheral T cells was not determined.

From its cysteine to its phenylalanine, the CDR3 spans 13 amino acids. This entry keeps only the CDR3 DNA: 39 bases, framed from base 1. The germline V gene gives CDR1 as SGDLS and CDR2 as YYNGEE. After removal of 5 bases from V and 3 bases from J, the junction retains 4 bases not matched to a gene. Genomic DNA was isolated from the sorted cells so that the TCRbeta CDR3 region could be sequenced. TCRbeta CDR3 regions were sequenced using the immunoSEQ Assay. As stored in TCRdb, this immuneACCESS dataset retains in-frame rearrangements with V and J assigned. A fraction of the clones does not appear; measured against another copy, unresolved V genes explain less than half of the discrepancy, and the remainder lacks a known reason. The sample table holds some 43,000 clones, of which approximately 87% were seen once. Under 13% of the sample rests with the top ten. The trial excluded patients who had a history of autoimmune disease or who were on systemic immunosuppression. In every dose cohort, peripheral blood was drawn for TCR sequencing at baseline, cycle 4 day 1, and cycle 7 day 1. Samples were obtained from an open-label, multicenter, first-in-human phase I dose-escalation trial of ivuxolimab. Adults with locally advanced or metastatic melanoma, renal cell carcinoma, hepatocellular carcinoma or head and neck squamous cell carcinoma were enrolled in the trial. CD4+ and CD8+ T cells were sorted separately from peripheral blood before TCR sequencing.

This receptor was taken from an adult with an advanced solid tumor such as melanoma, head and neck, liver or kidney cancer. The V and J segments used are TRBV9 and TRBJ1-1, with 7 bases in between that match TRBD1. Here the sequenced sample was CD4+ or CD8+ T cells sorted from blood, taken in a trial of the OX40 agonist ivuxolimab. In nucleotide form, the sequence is TGTGCCAGCAGTGCACAGGGGTACACTGAAGCTTTCTTT. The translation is CASSAQGYTEAFF.